These 23 T cell receptor beta chains originate from one sample sequenced in a study of beta chain features in type 1 diabetes. Every isolated RNA sample was fully reverse transcribed, so sequencing captured expressed TCRB transcripts. Profiled with immunoSEQ multiplex PCR; TCRdb holds only in-frame clones, not every one. The sample has 310,000 or so clones, over 7% seen once. Study findings and constraints: Significant though moderate, a shortening of TCRB CDR3s appeared in all four CD4+ subsets of Type 1 diabetes patients.

The antigens for these receptors are not known. Sequencing used central memory CD4+ T cells from blood. These receptors were collected from a man aged 25-45 years with type 1 diabetes.

The chain is built from TRBV5-1 and TRBJ1-4; TRBD1 aligns across 7 bases. V shed 4 bases, J shed 8 bases, and the junction held 11 bases outside the gene matches. CDR3 length: 15 residues. Germline V gene lookup returns CDR1 SGHRS and CDR2 YFSETQ. The CDR3 reads CASSQAGTAGEKLFF. The DNA for the CDR3 is TGCGCCAGCAGCCAAGCCGGGACAGCGGGCGAAAAACTGTTTTTT.

This clone was found many times. The gene calls are TRBV10-3 and TRBJ2-3; 7 bases line up with TRBD2. The CDR3 loop spans 15 amino acids. Trimming removed 9 bases from V and 0 bases from J; junction bases left unmatched: 9. Germline loops: CDR1 ENHRY, CDR2 SYGVKD. The CDR3 sequence: CAILSGDYSTDTQYF. The CDR3 coding sequence is TGTGCCATTCTAAGCGGGGACTATAGCACAGATACGCAGTATTTT.

The chain joins TRBV30 to TRBJ1-2; D gene uncertain. V lost 7 bases, J lost 2 bases, and 11 bases lay in between. The CDR3 sequence is 12 residues long. Germline lookup yields CDR1 GTSNPN and CDR2 SVGIG (reference sequence). Here the CDR3 reads CAYNGRNYGYTF. Here the CDR3 DNA reads TGTGCCTACAACGGACGGAACTATGGCTACACCTTC.

This clone was detected ten times or more. V gene TRBV10-3 combines with J gene TRBJ2-6; D is uncertain. Trimming removed 8 bases at V and 0 bases at J, with 5 bases between. Germline values: CDR1 ENHRY, CDR2 SYGVKD. The CDR3 is 13 amino acids. CDR3 DNA sequence: TGTGCCATCCAAATCTCTGGGGCCAACGTCCTGACTTTC. It specifies CAIQISGANVLTF.

The V gene is TRBV25-1, the J gene TRBJ2-3, with 7 bases aligning to TRBD2. V trimming: 6 bases; J trimming: 1 base; junction bases outside the gene matches: 7. Per the germline V gene, CDR1 is MGHDK and CDR2 is SYGVNS. CDR3 length equals 15 residues. In nucleotides, the CDR3 is TGTGCCAGCAGCTTAGGCGGGGGTGGCACAGATACGCAGTATTTT. This codes for CASSLGGGGTDTQYF.

This clone has only a few counts. This chain joins TRBV11-2 and TRBJ1-1; TRBD1 is a possible D gene (6 bases). This CDR3 region has 14 residues. The V end was cut by 5 bases, the J end by 8 bases, with 18 bases between. Germline CDR1 and CDR2: SGHAT and FQNNGV. CDR3 in amino acids: CASSPKKGGSEAFF. CDR3 nucleotide sequence: TGTGCCAGCAGCCCCAAGAAGGGGGGTTCAGAAGCTTTCTTT.

This clone has a handful of counts. The CDR3 loop reads CASSQDGLVQGKELFF. The CDR3 DNA follows: TGCGCCAGCAGCCAAGACGGGCTGGTCCAGGGAAAAGAACTGTTTTTT. The chain has TRBV4-3 and TRBJ1-4, with a tentative D call TRBD1 (5 bases). The V gene lost 0 bases and the J gene lost 12 bases, with 20 bases spanning the gap. Germline CDR1 and CDR2: LGHNA and YSLEER. This CDR3 region has 16 residues.

This clone was counted between two and nine times. The rearrangement joins TRBV5-6 to TRBJ2-5; TRBD1 matches 9 bases. Looked up from germline, CDR1 is SGHDT and CDR2 is YYEEEE. Trimming cost V 5 bases and J 4 bases; bases outside gene matches: 12. CDR3 length equals 16 residues. DNA of the CDR3: TGTGCCAGCAGTTTCGATCTAACAGGGGGCCGAGAGACCCAGTACTTC. This codes for CASSFDLTGGRETQYF. The whole variable domain, filled in from reference TRBV5-6 and TRBJ2-5, reads DAGVTQSPTHLIKTRGQQVTLRCSPKSGHDTVSWYQQALGQGPQFIFQYYEEEERQRGNFPDRFSGHQFPNYSSELNVNALLLGDSALYLCASSFDLTGGRETQYFGPGTRLLVL.

This clone was observed a few times. The gene calls are TRBV20-1 and TRBJ2-5; TRBD2 matches 8 bases. Germline loops: CDR1 DFQATT, CDR2 SNEGSKA (reference sequence). The CDR3 spans 11 residues. The CDR3 sequence is CRLAAQETQYF. In nucleotides, the CDR3 is TGCAGACTAGCGGCTCAAGAGACCCAGTACTTC.

With regard to this clone: This CDR3 is also generated by other DNA sequences in the sample. The V call is TRBV15, the J call TRBJ1-4; TRBD1 aligns across 7 bases. CDR1 LNHNV and CDR2 YYDKDF come from the germline V gene (reference sequence). The CDR3 runs 14 residues. V trimming: 0 bases; J trimming: 8 bases; junction bases outside the gene matches: 3. The CDR3 spells CATSRDRGNEKLFF. Here the CDR3 DNA reads TGTGCCACCAGCAGAGACAGGGGGAACGAAAAACTGTTTTTT. Looking up the rest from reference TRBV15 and TRBJ1-4 gives the full variable domain: DAMVIQNPRYQVTQFGKPVTLSCSQTLNHNVMYWYQQKSSQAPKLLFHYYDKDFNNEADTPDNFQSRRPNTSFCFLDIRSPGLGDTAMYLCATSRDRGNEKLFFGSGTQLSVL.

The V and J genes are TRBV6-4 and TRBJ1-2; D gene uncertain. Deletions cut 3 bases from V and 4 bases from J, with 12 bases between. The CDR3 contains 14 residues. The germline gives CDR1 MRHNA, CDR2 SNTAGT. CDR3 sequence (DNA): TGTGCCAGCAGTGAACTCTATGGCACCTATGGCTACACCTTC. Its translation: CASSELYGTYGYTF.

The chain combines TRBV7-2 with TRBJ2-1; 8 bases fit TRBD1. Germline V CDR1 and CDR2: SGHTA, FQGNSA. The CDR3 totals 15 residues. With V trimmed by 5 bases and J by 5 bases, 8 bases remained unmatched. In nucleotides, the CDR3 is TGTGCCAGCAGCATTGACAGGGGTGTACACAATGAGCAGTTCTTC. The encoded protein is CASSIDRGVHNEQFF.

V is TRBV2 and J is TRBJ1-2; D gene uncertain. Looked up from germline, CDR1 is SNHLY and CDR2 is FYNNEI. The CDR3 spans 14 residues. V was trimmed by 2 bases and J by 0 bases, leaving 7 bases between them. Here the CDR3 reads CASSELSTNYGYTF. The CDR3 region has the DNA TGTGCCAGCAGTGAATTGAGTACTAACTATGGCTACACCTTC. The full variable domain, completed using reference TRBV2 and TRBJ1-2, is EPEVTQTPSHQVTQMGQEVILRCVPISNHLYFYWYRQILGQKVEFLVSFYNNEISEKSEIFDDQFSVERPDGSNFTLKIRSTKLEDSAMYFCASSELSTNYGYTFGSGTRLTVV.

This clone was seen many times. This chain joins TRBV14 and TRBJ1-2, with 7 bases that match TRBD1. The CDR3 has 14 amino acids. J lost 2 bases, V lost 4 bases, and 4 bases had no gene match. In germline, CDR1 is SGHDN, CDR2 FVKESK. CDR3 bases: TGTGCCAGCAGCCGGGAGACAGGGAACTATGGCTACACCTTC. Its protein product is CASSRETGNYGYTF.

The CDR3 region is CASSPLGPRTYEQYF. CDR3 in DNA: TGTGCCAGCAGCCCACTGGGGCCCCGAACCTACGAGCAGTACTTC. This chain connects TRBV7-9 to TRBJ2-7; possible D gene TRBD1, 5 bases. V lost 5 bases, J lost 2 bases, and 16 bases lay in between. Germline V CDR1 and CDR2: SEHNR, FQNEAQ (reference sequence). The CDR3 has 15 residues.

The CDR3 nucleotides read TGCGCCAGCAGTGCCTCCGGGACACCTAACTATGGCTACACCTTC. It codes for CASSASGTPNYGYTF. The chain has TRBV10-1 and TRBJ1-2, with D tentatively TRBD1 (6 bases). V was clipped by 4 bases and J by 0 bases, with 12 bases between them. The CDR3 contains 15 residues. Looked up from germline, CDR1 is WNHNN and CDR2 is SYGVQD (reference sequence).

J is TRBJ2-5 and V is TRBV5-1, with D possibly TRBD1 on 6 matching bases. The CDR3 totals 14 residues. V dropped 0 bases and J dropped 10 bases, with 16 bases sitting between them. Germline V lookup: CDR1 SGHRS, CDR2 YFSETQ. The CDR3 loop reads CASSLGRGEEVQYF. The CDR3, as DNA: TGCGCCAGCAGCTTGGGCAGGGGAGAGGAGGTCCAGTACTTC.

This clone occurred a few times. The V and J genes are TRBV25-1 and TRBJ2-3, with D tentatively TRBD2 (6 bases). The CDR3 has 12 residues. Trimming left V 3 bases short and J 6 bases short, with 7 bases between. Germline V lookup: CDR1 MGHDK, CDR2 SYGVNS. CDR3 protein: CASSEEGDTQYF. Written as DNA, the CDR3 is TGTGCCAGCAGTGAGGAGGGGGATACGCAGTATTTT. The variable domain in full, with the rest retrieved from reference TRBV25-1 and TRBJ2-3, is EADIYQTPRYLVIGTGKKITLECSQTMGHDKMYWYQQDPGMELHLIHYSYGVNSTEKGDLSSESTVSRIRTEHFPLTLESARPSHTSQYLCASSEEGDTQYFGPGTRLTVL.

This clone appeared many times. A much larger clone lies one base from this, so it may be a read error. The chain combines TRBV4-2 with TRBJ2-2, with D possibly being TRBD1 (6 bases). The germline V gene encodes CDR1 LGHNA and CDR2 YNFKEQ. The germline V and J ends were trimmed by 4 bases and 1 base, with 7 bases remaining between them. The CDR3 covers 14 residues. For the CDR3, the DNA is TGTGCCAGCAGCCCGGACAGGAACACCGGGGAGCTGTTTTTT. The encoded protein is CASSPDRNTGELFF.

This clone was recorded a few times. The chain employs TRBV7-9 and TRBJ2-3; possible D gene TRBD2, 6 bases. This CDR3 is 14 amino acids long. Between the trimmed V and J ends, which lost 6 bases and 0 bases, there was a span of 10 bases. Germline V gene data show CDR1 as SEHNR and CDR2 as FQNEAQ (reference sequence). CDR3 in DNA: TGTGCCAGCAGTCGGGGGACTAGCACAGATACGCAGTATTTT. Protein product: CASSRGTSTDTQYF.

This clone turned up a few times. J is TRBJ2-3 and V is TRBV28; TRBD1 or TRBD2 may be the D gene (5 bases each). This CDR3 spans 14 amino acids. V lost 2 bases, J lost 1 base, and 7 bases lay in between. Germline assignment: CDR1 MDHEN and CDR2 SYDVKM. The CDR3 DNA reads TGTGCCAGCAGTTTAGGGGGTGGCACAGATACGCAGTATTTT. As protein: CASSLGGGTDTQYF.

The chain is built from TRBV4-1 and TRBJ1-2, with D perhaps TRBD1 (5 bases). Germline V CDR1 and CDR2: MGHRA, YSYEKL. This CDR3 has 15 residues. The ends were cut back, 0 bases at V and 1 base at J, with 9 bases in the middle. In nucleotides, the CDR3 is TGCGCCAGCAGCCAAGATGCGGGGGTTAACTATGGCTACACCTTC. Translation gives CASSQDAGVNYGYTF.

This clone was picked up many times. The chain has TRBV7-8 and TRBJ2-4, with D hard to call. The CDR3 covers 13 residues. The V gene's germline CDR1 is SGHVS and CDR2 FQNEAQ. V was trimmed by 8 bases and J by 5 bases, leaving 13 bases between them. Here the CDR3 reads CASASSAENIQYF. In DNA form, the CDR3 reads TGTGCCAGCGCATCCTCGGCAGAAAACATTCAGTACTTC.